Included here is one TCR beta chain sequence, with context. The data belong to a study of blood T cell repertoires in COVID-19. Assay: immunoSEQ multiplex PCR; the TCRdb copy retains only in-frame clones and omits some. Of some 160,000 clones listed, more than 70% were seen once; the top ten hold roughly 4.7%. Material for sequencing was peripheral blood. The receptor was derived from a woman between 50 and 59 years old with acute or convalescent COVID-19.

The CDR3 DNA reads as TGTGCTAGTGGTGCGGTGACTCTAGCTCCGCAGTTCTTC. Translating gives CASGAVTLAPQFF. This chain links TRBV12-5 with TRBJ2-1; D might be TRBD2 (5 bases). CDR1 and CDR2 (germline): LGHNT, FRNRAP. Trimming left V 5 bases short and J 12 bases short, with 17 bases between. The CDR3 runs to 13 residues.